This T cell receptor (beta chain) is from a study of T cell repertoires in cytomegalovirus infection. The overall study: An indication of both CMV infection and matching HLA type came from public TCR beta signatures.

TCRdb reprocessed the reads with MiXCR, giving one entry per CDR3 protein. The data contain fewer than 250,000 distinct CDR3 sequences, about 12% of them seen just once; the ten biggest clones take up under 2%. V was pared by 1 base and J by 2 bases, with 7 bases between. From germline, CDR1 is SGHNT and CDR2 YENEEA. The CDR3 contains 14 residues. This clonotype was found a few times. The rearrangement uses TRBV11-3 and TRBJ2-3; D unresolved. The TCR was taken from a human donor in good health (CMV status not recorded). Some clones in this sample may be carry-over from other donors' samples. Sample: PBMCs. CDR3 coding DNA: TGTGCCAGCAGCTTAGCGGCTTACACAGATACGCAGTATTTT. It yields the protein CASSLAAYTDTQYF. The whole variable domain, filled in from reference TRBV11-3 and TRBJ2-3, reads EAGVVQSPRYKIIEKKQPVAFWCNPISGHNTLYWYLQNLGQGPELLIRYENEEAVDDSQLPKDRFSAERLKGVDSTLKIQPAELGDSAVYLCASSLAAYTDTQYFGPGTRLTVL.